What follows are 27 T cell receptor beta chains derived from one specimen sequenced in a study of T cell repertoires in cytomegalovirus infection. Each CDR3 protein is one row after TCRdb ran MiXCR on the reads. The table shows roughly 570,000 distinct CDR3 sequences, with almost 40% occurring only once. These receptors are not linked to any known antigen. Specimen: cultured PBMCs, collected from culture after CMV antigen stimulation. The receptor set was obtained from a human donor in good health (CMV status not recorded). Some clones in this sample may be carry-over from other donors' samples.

The CDR3, as DNA: TGTGCCAGCAGCCTGTACGTGGAAAGCTCCTATAATTCACCCCTCCACTTT. Protein: CASSLYVESSYNSPLHF. This chain connects TRBV7-9 to TRBJ1-6, with D unresolved. Germline V lookup: CDR1 SEHNR, CDR2 FQNEAQ (reference sequence). Deletions cut 5 bases from V and 0 bases from J, with 14 bases between. CDR3 length: 17 amino acids.

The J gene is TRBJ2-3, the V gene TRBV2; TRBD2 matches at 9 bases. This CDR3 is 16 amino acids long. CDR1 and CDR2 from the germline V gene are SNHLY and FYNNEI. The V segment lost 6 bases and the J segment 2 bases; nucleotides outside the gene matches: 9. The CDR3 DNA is TGTGCCAGCAGGGAGGCGGGGGGGATTATCACAGATACGCAGTATTTT. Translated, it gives CASREAGGIITDTQYF.

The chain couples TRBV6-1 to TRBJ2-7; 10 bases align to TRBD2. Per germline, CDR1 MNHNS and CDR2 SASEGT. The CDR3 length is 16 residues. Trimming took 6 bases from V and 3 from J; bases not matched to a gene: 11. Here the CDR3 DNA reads TGTGCCAGCAGCGAGGCGCTAGCGGGAGTAGTCTACGAGCAGTACTTC. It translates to CASSEALAGVVYEQYF.

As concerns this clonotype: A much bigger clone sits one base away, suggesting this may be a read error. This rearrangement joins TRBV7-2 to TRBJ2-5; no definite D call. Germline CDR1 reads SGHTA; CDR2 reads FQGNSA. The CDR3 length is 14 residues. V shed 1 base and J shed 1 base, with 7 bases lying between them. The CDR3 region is CASSLVQAQETQYF. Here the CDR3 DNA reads TGTGCCAGCAGCTTAGTTCAGGCCCAAGAGACCCAGTACTTC. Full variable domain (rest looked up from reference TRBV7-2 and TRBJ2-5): GAGVSQSPSNKVTEKGKDVELRCDPISGHTALYWYRQSLGQGLEFLIYFQGNSAPDKSGLPSDRFSAERTGGSVSTLTIQRTQQEDSAVYLCASSLVQAQETQYFGPGTRLLVL.

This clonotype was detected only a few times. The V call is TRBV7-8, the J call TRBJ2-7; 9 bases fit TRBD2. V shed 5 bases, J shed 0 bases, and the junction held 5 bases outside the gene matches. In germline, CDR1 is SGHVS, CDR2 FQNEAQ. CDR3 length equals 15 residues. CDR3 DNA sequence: TGTGCCAGCAGCCCCTTAGCGGGGGTCTCCTACGAGCAGTACTTC. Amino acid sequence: CASSPLAGVSYEQYF.

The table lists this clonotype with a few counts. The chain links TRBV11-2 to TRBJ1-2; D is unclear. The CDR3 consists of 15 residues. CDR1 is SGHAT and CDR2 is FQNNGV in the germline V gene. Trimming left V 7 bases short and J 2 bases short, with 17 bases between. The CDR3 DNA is TGTGCCAGCACTCCAGGCGGGGTGCCGAACTATGGCTACACCTTC. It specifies CASTPGGVPNYGYTF.

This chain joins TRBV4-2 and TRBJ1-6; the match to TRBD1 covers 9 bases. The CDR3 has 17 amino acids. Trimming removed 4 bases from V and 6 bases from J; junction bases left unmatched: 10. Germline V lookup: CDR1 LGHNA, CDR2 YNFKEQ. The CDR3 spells CASSPPPRDRVNSPLHF. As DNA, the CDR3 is TGTGCCAGCAGCCCTCCCCCCCGGGACAGGGTTAATTCACCCCTCCACTTT.

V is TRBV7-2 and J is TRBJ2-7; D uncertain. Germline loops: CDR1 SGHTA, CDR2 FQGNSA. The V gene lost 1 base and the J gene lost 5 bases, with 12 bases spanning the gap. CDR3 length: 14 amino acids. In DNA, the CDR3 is TGTGCCAGCAGCTTAGGTCTCATGGCCGACGAGCAGTACTTC. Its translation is CASSLGLMADEQYF.

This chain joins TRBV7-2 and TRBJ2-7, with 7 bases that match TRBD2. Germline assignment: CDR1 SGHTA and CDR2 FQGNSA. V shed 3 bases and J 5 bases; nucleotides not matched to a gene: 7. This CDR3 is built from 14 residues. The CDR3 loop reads CASSFRRESNEQYF. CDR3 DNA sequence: TGTGCCAGCAGCTTTCGGCGGGAGTCTAACGAGCAGTACTTC.

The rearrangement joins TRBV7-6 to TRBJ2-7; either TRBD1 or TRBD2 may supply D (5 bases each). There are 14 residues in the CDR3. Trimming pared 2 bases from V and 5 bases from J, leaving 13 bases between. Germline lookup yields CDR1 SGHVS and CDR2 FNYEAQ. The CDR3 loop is CASSLLGDPHEQYF. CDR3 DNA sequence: TGTGCCAGCAGCTTATTGGGGGATCCCCACGAGCAGTACTTC.

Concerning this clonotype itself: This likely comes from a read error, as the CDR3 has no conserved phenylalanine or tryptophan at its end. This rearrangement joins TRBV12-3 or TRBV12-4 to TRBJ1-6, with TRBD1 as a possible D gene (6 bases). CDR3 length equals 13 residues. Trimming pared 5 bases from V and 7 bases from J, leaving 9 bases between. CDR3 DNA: TGTGCCAGCAGTGGGACATCAAATTCACCCCTCCACATT. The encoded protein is CASSGTSNSPLHI.

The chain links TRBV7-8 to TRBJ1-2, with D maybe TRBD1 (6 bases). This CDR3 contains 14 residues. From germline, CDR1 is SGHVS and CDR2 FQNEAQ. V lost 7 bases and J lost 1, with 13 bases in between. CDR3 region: CASTRQAFNYGYTF. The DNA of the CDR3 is TGTGCCAGCACCCGACAGGCCTTTAACTATGGCTACACCTTC.

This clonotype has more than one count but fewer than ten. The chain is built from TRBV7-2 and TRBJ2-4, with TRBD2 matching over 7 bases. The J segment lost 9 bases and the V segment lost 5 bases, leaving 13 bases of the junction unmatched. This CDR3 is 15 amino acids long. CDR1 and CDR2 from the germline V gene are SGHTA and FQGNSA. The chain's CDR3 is CASSPWEGTTSIQYF. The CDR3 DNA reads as TGTGCCAGCAGCCCCTGGGAGGGAACGACGAGCATTCAGTACTTC.

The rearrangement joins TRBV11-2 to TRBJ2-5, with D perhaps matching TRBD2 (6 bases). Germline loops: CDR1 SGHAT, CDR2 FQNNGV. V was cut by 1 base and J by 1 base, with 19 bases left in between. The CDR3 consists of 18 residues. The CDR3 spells CASSLASLRRGLQETQYF. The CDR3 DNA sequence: TGTGCCAGCAGCTTAGCCAGCCTGAGGAGGGGCCTCCAAGAGACCCAGTACTTC.

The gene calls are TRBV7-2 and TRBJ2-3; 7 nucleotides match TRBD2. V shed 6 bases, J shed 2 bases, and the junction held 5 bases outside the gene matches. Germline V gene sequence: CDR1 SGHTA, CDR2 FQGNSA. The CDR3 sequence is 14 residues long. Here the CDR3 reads CASSKRGNTDTQYF. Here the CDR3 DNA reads TGTGCCAGCAGTAAGCGGGGCAACACAGATACGCAGTATTTT.

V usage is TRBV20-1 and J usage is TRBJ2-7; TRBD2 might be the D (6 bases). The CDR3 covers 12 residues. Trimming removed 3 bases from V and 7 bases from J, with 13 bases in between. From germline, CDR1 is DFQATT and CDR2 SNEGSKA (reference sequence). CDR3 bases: TGCAGTGCTAGTTCGCGGGAAGGGGAGCAGTACTTC. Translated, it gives CSASSREGEQYF.

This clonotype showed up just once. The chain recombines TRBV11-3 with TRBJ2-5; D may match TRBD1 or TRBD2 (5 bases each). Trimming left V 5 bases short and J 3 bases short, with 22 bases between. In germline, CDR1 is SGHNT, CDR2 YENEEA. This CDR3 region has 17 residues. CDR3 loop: CASSPGRSPKGEETQYF. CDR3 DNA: TGTGCCAGCAGCCCAGGGAGATCTCCCAAGGGAGAAGAGACCCAGTACTTC. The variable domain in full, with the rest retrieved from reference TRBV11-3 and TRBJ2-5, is EAGVVQSPRYKIIEKKQPVAFWCNPISGHNTLYWYLQNLGQGPELLIRYENEEAVDDSQLPKDRFSAERLKGVDSTLKIQPAELGDSAVYLCASSPGRSPKGEETQYFGPGTRLLVL.

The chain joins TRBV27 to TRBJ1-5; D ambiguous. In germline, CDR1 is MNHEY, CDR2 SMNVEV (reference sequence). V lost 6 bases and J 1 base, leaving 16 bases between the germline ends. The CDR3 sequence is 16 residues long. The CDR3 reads CASRPTGPLSNQPQHF. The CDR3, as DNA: TGTGCCAGCAGGCCCACTGGACCACTCAGCAATCAGCCCCAGCATTTT.

In DNA form, the CDR3 reads TGTGCCAGCAGCCATGGACAGGGGGCAACAGATACGCAGTATTTT. As protein: CASSHGQGATDTQYF. The chain employs TRBV12-3 or TRBV12-4 and TRBJ2-3, with 11 nucleotides matching TRBD1. V shed 6 bases and J 3 bases; nucleotides not matched to a gene: 5. This CDR3 comprises 15 residues.

The CDR3 DNA sequence: TGCGCCAGCAGCTTGAATACAGGGTCTAACGAGCAGTACTTC. This sequence encodes CASSLNTGSNEQYF. This sequence joins TRBV5-1 and TRBJ2-7, with TRBD1 as a possible D gene (6 bases). Germline loops: CDR1 SGHRS, CDR2 YFSETQ. CDR3 length equals 14 residues. Trimming took 1 base from V and 5 from J, leaving 13 bases between them.

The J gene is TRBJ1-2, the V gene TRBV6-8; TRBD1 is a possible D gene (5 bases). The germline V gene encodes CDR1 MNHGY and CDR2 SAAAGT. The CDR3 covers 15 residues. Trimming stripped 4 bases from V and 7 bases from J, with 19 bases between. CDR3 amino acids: CASSSSVGIQGGYTF. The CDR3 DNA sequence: TGTGCCAGCAGTTCCTCGGTCGGAATCCAGGGTGGCTACACCTTC.

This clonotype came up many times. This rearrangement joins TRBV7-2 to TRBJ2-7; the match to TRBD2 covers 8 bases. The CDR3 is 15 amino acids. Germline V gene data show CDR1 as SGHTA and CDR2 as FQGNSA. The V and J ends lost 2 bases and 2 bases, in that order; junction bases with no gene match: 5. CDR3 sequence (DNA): TGTGCCAGCAGCTTATCCGGGACTAGGGCCTACGAGCAGTACTTC. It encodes CASSLSGTRAYEQYF. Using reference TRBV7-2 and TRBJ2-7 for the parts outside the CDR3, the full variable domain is GAGVSQSPSNKVTEKGKDVELRCDPISGHTALYWYRQSLGQGLEFLIYFQGNSAPDKSGLPSDRFSAERTGGSVSTLTIQRTQQEDSAVYLCASSLSGTRAYEQYFGPGTRLTVT.

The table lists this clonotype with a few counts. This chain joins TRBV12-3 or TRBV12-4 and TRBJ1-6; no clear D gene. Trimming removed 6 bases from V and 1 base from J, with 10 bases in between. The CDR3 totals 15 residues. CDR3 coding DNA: TGTGCCAGCAGGGGAGACCGGTCCTATAATTCACCCCTCCACTTT. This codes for CASRGDRSYNSPLHF.

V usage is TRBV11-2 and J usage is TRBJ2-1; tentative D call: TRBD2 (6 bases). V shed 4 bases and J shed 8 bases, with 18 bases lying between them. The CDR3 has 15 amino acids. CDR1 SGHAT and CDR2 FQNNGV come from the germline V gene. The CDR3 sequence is CASSSAGVAGYEQFF. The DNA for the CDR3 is TGTGCCAGCAGCTCCGCCGGGGTGGCGGGGTATGAGCAGTTCTTC.

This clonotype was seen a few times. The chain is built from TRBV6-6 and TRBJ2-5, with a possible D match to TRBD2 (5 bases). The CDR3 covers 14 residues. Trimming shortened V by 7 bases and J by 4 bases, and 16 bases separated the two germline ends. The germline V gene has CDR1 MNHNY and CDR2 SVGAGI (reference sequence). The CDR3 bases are TGTGCCAGCACCACGGGGAGTTTCTCAGAGACCCAGTACTTC. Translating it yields CASTTGSFSETQYF.

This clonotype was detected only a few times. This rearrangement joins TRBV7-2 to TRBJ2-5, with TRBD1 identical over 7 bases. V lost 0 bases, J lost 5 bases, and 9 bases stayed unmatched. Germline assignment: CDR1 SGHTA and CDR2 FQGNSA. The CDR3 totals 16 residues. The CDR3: CASSLAWTGGFETQYF. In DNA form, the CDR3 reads TGTGCCAGCAGCTTAGCTTGGACAGGAGGCTTCGAGACCCAGTACTTC.

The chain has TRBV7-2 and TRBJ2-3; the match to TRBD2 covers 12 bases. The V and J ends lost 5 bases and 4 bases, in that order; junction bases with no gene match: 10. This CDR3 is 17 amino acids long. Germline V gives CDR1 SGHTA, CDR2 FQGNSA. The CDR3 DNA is TGTGCCAGCAGCCGCCCAACACTAGCGGGGGGTCCAGATACGCAGTATTTT. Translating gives CASSRPTLAGGPDTQYF.